Listed below are T cell receptor beta chains from one sample, sequenced in a study of human T cells and chemical hapten exposure. TCRdb re-called the RACE reads with MiXCR, one entry per CDR3 protein. This sample carries roughly 380,000 distinct CDR3 sequences, 5.1% of them seen once, and the ten largest clones take 2.6%. Sequencing was performed on whole blood, taken in connection with sensitization to the hapten diphenylcyclopropenone (DPC). The receptors come from a woman in her 50s with alopecia areata. Some clones in this sample may be carry-over from other donors' samples. Each CDR3 is given with its conserved first and last residue. A D gene is named only where the DNA matches it firmly. The size entry is marked missing in some rows and otherwise reads once, few, many or a size class.

D,length,size,J,V,DNA,CDR3
-,14,many,TRBJ2-7,TRBV9,TGTGCCAGCAGCTCAGGAGGGGGCCCCTACGAGCAGTACTTC,CASSSGGGPYEQYF
TRBD2,16,many,TRBJ2-2,TRBV4-1,TGCGCCAGCAGCCAAGCCCTAGCGGGGTGGGGCGGGGAGCTGTTTTTT,CASSQALAGWGGELFF
-,13,-,TRBJ1-2,TRBV12-3/TRBV12-4,TGTGCCAGCAACCCCTTCGGGCCCTATGGCTACACCTTC,CASNPFGPYGYTF
-,15,many,TRBJ1-5,TRBV6-5,TGTGCCAGCAGGGTGATCGACGGGGAAGGTCAGCCCCAGCATTTT,CASRVIDGEGQPQHF
-,13,few,TRBJ1-5,TRBV2,TGTGCCATCTCAGGGGAAGCAAATCAGCCCCAGCATTTT,CAISGEANQPQHF
TRBD1,15,-,TRBJ1-2,TRBV13,TGTGCCAGCAGCTTAGGAGGGCAGGGGGCTAATGGCTACACCTTC,CASSLGGQGANGYTF
TRBD2,12,-,TRBJ2-3,TRBV20-1,TGCAGTGCTAGTCCTAGCGGGAGGGGGCAGTATTTT,CSASPSGRGQYF
-,15,many,TRBJ2-7,TRBV12-3/TRBV12-4,TGTGCCAGCAGTCCTCAGGTGGGCATCGGGTACGAGCAGTACTTC,CASSPQVGIGYEQYF
-,12,many,TRBJ2-3,TRBV28,TGTGCCAGCAGGCCGAGCACAGATACGCAGTATTTT,CASRPSTDTQYF
-,18,few,TRBJ2-7,TRBV6-4,TGTGCCAGCAGTCCCAACTCGTCGAGACTCGTAAGCTCCTACGAGCAGTACTTC,CASSPNSSRLVSSYEQYF
-,15,few,TRBJ2-5,TRBV15,TGTGCCACCAGCAGAGAGTCGGAGGCTCAAGAGACCCAGTACTTC,CATSRESEAQETQYF
-,14,many,TRBJ2-2,TRBV3-1,TGTGCCAGCAGCCCTTTAGGAGGCACCGGGGAGCTGTTTTTT,CASSPLGGTGELFF
TRBD1,15,-,TRBJ1-1,TRBV6-4,TGTGCCAGCAGTGCGTCCACAGGGGGGAACACTGAAGCTTTCTTT,CASSASTGGNTEAFF
TRBD2,14,many,TRBJ2-7,TRBV10-3,TGTGCCATCGCCGAGGCGGGGGGCTCCTACGAGCAGTACTTC,CAIAEAGGSYEQYF
-,14,few,TRBJ2-7,TRBV6-5,TGTGCCAGCAGTTACAGAACTCGTTTCTACGAGCAGTACTTC,CASSYRTRFYEQYF
-,14,many,TRBJ2-3,TRBV29-1,TGCAGCGTTGAACAGGTAGCGGTTACAGATACGCAGTATTTT,CSVEQVAVTDTQYF
-,13,few,TRBJ2-5,TRBV7-6,TGTGCCAGCAGCTTCGGGGTTCGAGAGACCCAGTACTTC,CASSFGVRETQYF
-,12,many,TRBJ2-7,TRBV2,TGTGCCAGCAGCGCCGGAGAGGATCTATATTACTTC,CASSAGEDLYYF
-,12,many,TRBJ1-4,TRBV9,TGTGCCAGCAGCGGCGGCAGCAAAAAACTGTTTTTT,CASSGGSKKLFF
-,13,-,TRBJ2-1,TRBV5-1,TGCGCCAGCAGCATACAGGCTATAGATGAGCAGTTCTTC,CASSIQAIDEQFF
TRBD1,17,-,TRBJ2-6,TRBV6-4,TGTGCCAGCAGTGTGGGACAGGGGGCCTCTGGGGCCAACGTCCTGACTTTC,CASSVGQGASGANVLTF
-,15,many,TRBJ2-7,TRBV4-1,TGCGCCAGCAGCCAAGAGAGGCTAGGGGGCTACGAGCAGTACTTC,CASSQERLGGYEQYF
-,14,few,TRBJ2-7,TRBV4-1,TGCGCCAGCAGCCAAGGGGAAGGGTTCTACGAGCAGTACTTC,CASSQGEGFYEQYF
TRBD1,16,many,TRBJ1-6,TRBV20-1,TGCAGTGCTATCGGGACAGTCGTATCCAAGGGTTCACCCCTCCACTTT,CSAIGTVVSKGSPLHF